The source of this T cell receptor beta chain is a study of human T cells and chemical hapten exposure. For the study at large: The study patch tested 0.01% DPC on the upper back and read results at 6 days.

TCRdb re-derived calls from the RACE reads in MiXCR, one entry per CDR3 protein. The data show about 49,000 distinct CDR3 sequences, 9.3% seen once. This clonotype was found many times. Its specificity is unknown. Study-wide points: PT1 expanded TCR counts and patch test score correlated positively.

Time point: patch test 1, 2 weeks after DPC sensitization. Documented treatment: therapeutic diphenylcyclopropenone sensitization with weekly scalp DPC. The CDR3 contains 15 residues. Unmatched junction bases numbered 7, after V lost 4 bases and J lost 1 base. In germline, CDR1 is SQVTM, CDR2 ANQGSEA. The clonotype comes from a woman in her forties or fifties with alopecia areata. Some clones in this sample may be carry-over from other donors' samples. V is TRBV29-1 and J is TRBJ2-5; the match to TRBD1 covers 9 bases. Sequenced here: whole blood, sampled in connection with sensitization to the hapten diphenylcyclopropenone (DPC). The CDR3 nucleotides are TGCAGCGTTGTGGGCGGGACAGGGACCCAAGAGACCCAGTACTTC. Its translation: CSVVGGTGTQETQYF.